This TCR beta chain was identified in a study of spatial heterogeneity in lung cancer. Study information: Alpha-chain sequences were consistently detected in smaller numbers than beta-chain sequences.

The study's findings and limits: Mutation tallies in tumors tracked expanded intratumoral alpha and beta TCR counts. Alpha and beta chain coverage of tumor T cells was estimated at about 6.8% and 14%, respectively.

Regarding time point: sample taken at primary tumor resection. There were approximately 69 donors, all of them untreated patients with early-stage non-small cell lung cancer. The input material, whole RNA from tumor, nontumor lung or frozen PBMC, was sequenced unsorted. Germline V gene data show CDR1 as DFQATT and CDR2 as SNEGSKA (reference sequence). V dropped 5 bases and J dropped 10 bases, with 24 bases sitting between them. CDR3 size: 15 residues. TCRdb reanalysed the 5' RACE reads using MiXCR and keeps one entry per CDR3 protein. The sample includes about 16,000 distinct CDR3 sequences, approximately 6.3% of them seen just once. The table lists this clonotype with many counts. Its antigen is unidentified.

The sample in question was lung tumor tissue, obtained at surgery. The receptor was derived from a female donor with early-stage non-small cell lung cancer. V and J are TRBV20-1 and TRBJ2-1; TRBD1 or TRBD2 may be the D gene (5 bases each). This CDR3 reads CSALTGTSYNVEQFF. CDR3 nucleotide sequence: TGCAGTGCTCTCACCGGGACGAGTTACAATGTGGAGCAGTTCTTC.